This T cell receptor beta chain was captured by sequencing in a study of T-cell memory formation after mild COVID-19. The study, taken as a whole, reports: Prior to infection, memory already included some responding clones, suggesting cross-reactive memory joined.

Germline V CDR1 and CDR2: SGHTA, FQGNSA. Trimming cost V 3 bases and J 1 base; bases outside gene matches: 6. The CDR3 consists of 16 residues. Researchers used 5'RACE with constant-segment primers to make TCR alpha and TCR beta cDNA libraries that carry sample barcodes and UMIs. MiXCR was run by TCRdb on the 5' RACE reads, yielding one entry per CDR3 protein. The repertoire has about 250,000 distinct CDR3 sequences, approximately 15% of them found once; the top ten carry over 2%. Comments on this clonotype: What it recognizes is unknown.

The TCR comes from an adult woman who had mild COVID-19 (a few samples of this study predate the infection). Cell type and time point are not known. The gene calls are TRBV7-2 and TRBJ2-1, with TRBD2 matching 7 bases. The specimen sequenced was PBMCs or a T cell subset sorted from them (not recorded which). DNA of the CDR3: TGTGCCAGCAGCTTCCGGTGGGGGGGTTCCTACAATGAGCAGTTCTTC. Its protein product is CASSFRWGGSYNEQFF.